These 22 T cell receptor beta chains were all obtained from the same sample, sequenced in a study of blood T cell repertoires in COVID-19. Method: immunoSEQ multiplex PCR; TCRdb's copy keeps in-frame clones and lacks some. Of about 140,000 clones in the sample, roughly 85% were seen once. The source material was peripheral blood. The receptors here all came from a man over 45 with acute or convalescent COVID-19.

V usage is TRBV24-1 and J usage is TRBJ2-7, with 7 positions matching TRBD1. The CDR3 loop spans 14 amino acids. Germline CDR1 KGHDR, CDR2 SFDVKD. Trimming cost V 9 bases and J 4 bases; bases outside gene matches: 11. CDR3 region: CATECGSRGYEQYF. The CDR3 DNA is TGTGCCACCGAATGTGGGAGCAGGGGGTACGAGCAGTACTTC.

The chain recombines TRBV6-5 with TRBJ1-2; D not certain. Looked up from germline, CDR1 is MNHEY and CDR2 is SVGAGI. This CDR3 is built from 15 residues. V dropped 6 bases and J dropped 1 base, with 15 bases sitting between them. The CDR3 DNA follows: TGTGCCAGCAGAGCGCACTCCGTGATTAACTATGGCTACACCTTC. Encoded protein: CASRAHSVINYGYTF.

The V and J genes are TRBV24-1 and TRBJ2-3, with TRBD2 identical over 7 bases. Looked up from germline, CDR1 is KGHDR and CDR2 is SFDVKD. This CDR3 is 16 amino acids long. V was clipped by 3 bases and J by 1 base; unmatched bases: 6. The CDR3 region is CATSDPSSGRTDTQYF. In DNA form, the CDR3 reads TGTGCCACCAGTGATCCCTCTAGCGGACGCACAGATACGCAGTATTTT.

V and J are TRBV18 and TRBJ1-6; 7 nucleotides align to TRBD1. This CDR3 spans 15 amino acids. CDR1 and CDR2 (germline): KGHSH, LQKENI. The V gene end was trimmed by 3 bases and the J gene end by 5 bases; junction bases not matched to a gene: 4. In DNA, the CDR3 is TGTGCCAGCTCACCCGGGACAGTTGATAATTCACCCCTCCACTTT. Protein product: CASSPGTVDNSPLHF.

This sequence joins TRBV19 and TRBJ2-1; the D gene is possibly TRBD2 (5 bases). Trimming pared 1 base from V and 0 bases from J, leaving 13 bases between. The CDR3 runs to 17 residues. Germline-derived CDR1 and CDR2 are LNHDA and SQIVND (reference sequence). The CDR3 DNA reads as TGTGCCAGTAGTATAGTTAGCGAGGTTAGCTCCTACAATGAGCAGTTCTTC. It yields the protein CASSIVSEVSSYNEQFF.

This clone was observed a single time. The gene calls are TRBV5-6 and TRBJ1-4; D unresolved. CDR3 length: 11 residues. Per the germline V gene, CDR1 is SGHDT and CDR2 is YYEEEE. Trimming stripped 1 base from V and 10 bases from J, with 5 bases between. The CDR3 reads CASSLRGKLFF. The CDR3 DNA reads as TGTGCCAGCAGCTTGCGGGGAAAACTGTTTTTT.

V is TRBV19 and J is TRBJ1-2, with 9 bases fitting TRBD1. Per germline, CDR1 LNHDA and CDR2 SQIVND (reference sequence). The ends lost 4 bases at V and 9 bases at J; junction bases unmatched: 9. The CDR3 length is 14 residues. The CDR3 spells CASSTGTGSLRYTF. CDR3 bases: TGTGCCAGTAGTACCGGGACAGGGTCTCTTCGCTACACCTTC.

The rearrangement joins TRBV30 to TRBJ1-6; the D is unclear. The V gene lost 5 bases and the J gene lost 5 bases, with 13 bases spanning the gap. Germline V gene data show CDR1 as GTSNPN and CDR2 as SVGIG (reference sequence). The CDR3 contains 14 residues. In DNA form, the CDR3 reads TGTGCCTGGGGATCTTACGCAGATAATTCACCCCTCCACTTT. Protein: CAWGSYADNSPLHF.

This sequence joins TRBV6-5 and TRBJ1-5; 8 nucleotides line up with TRBD1. Germline CDR1 is MNHEY and CDR2 is SVGAGI. V dropped 5 bases and J dropped 6; count of bases not matched to a gene: 6. The CDR3 is 14 amino acids. The CDR3: CASSPTGGGQPQHF. The DNA for the CDR3 is TGTGCCAGCAGTCCCACAGGGGGGGGTCAGCCCCAGCATTTT.

The chain combines TRBV6-1 with TRBJ2-1; 8 bases align to TRBD2. CDR1 and CDR2 (germline): MNHNS, SASEGT. The V gene end was trimmed by 1 base and the J gene end by 10 bases; junction bases not matched to a gene: 12. The CDR3 spans 16 residues. The CDR3: CASSEDLWLAGAEQFF. CDR3 sequence (DNA): TGTGCCAGCAGTGAAGATTTGTGGCTAGCGGGTGCCGAGCAGTTCTTC.

This clone was detected only once. This sequence joins TRBV5-1 and TRBJ1-1, with 8 bases matching TRBD1. Germline loops: CDR1 SGHRS, CDR2 YFSETQ. V shed 4 bases, J shed 6 bases, and the junction held 11 bases outside the gene matches. CDR3 length equals 15 residues. DNA for the CDR3: TGCGCCAGCAGCCATTCCGGACAGGGAGGCCCTGAAGCTTTCTTT. This codes for CASSHSGQGGPEAFF.

Only one count was recorded for this clone. The rearrangement joins TRBV5-1 to TRBJ2-7; 8 bases fit TRBD1. V shed 0 bases, J shed 5 bases, and the junction held 4 bases outside the gene matches. There are 14 residues in the CDR3. Germline CDR1 and CDR2: SGHRS and YFSETQ. CDR3 sequence: CASSLGTGNHEQYF. CDR3 nucleotides: TGCGCCAGCAGCTTGGGGACAGGGAACCACGAGCAGTACTTC.

This rearrangement joins TRBV7-3 to TRBJ2-5; D is unclear. Trimming shortened V by 2 bases and J by 3 bases, and 16 bases separated the two germline ends. The CDR3 consists of 16 residues. Germline V gene sequence: CDR1 SGHTA, CDR2 FQGTGA. CDR3 bases: TGTGCCAGCAGCTTATCCCAAGCCCTCTCGGAAGAGACCCAGTACTTC. This translates into CASSLSQALSEETQYF.

The chain links TRBV18 to TRBJ2-3; a possible D gene is TRBD1 (6 bases). This CDR3 has 14 residues. V lost 6 bases and J 0 bases, leaving 10 bases between the germline ends. Germline V CDR1 and CDR2: KGHSH, LQKENI. The CDR3 coding sequence is TGTGCCAGCTCCCTAGGACAGAGCACAGATACGCAGTATTTT. Translation gives CASSLGQSTDTQYF.

This clone came up once. The rearrangement uses TRBV5-4 and TRBJ1-5, with D possibly being TRBD1 (6 bases). The CDR3 loop spans 15 amino acids. V was pared by 1 base and J by 5 bases, with 13 bases between. Germline V lookup: CDR1 SGHNT, CDR2 YYREEE (reference sequence). CDR3 in amino acids: CASSLRPGADQPQHF. The CDR3 DNA reads TGTGCCAGCAGCTTGCGGCCAGGGGCCGATCAGCCCCAGCATTTT. The full variable domain, with the rest looked up from reference TRBV5-4 and TRBJ1-5, is ETGVTQSPTHLIKTRGQQVTLRCSSQSGHNTVSWYQQALGQGPQFIFQYYREEENGRGNFPPRFSGLQFPNYSSELNVNALELDDSALYLCASSLRPGADQPQHFGDGTRLSIL.

Here the CDR3 DNA reads TGTGCCAGCAGTTACCAGGGGACGGGAACCTACGAGCAGTACTTC. This translates into CASSYQGTGTYEQYF. The chain employs TRBV6-2 or TRBV6-3 and TRBJ2-7, with D possibly matching TRBD1 (6 bases). There are 15 residues in the CDR3. Germline CDR1 MNHEY, CDR2 SVGEGT. V lost 2 bases, J lost 2 bases, and 13 bases lay in between.

The chain is built from TRBV6-4 and TRBJ2-1; 8 bases map to TRBD2. There are 17 residues in the CDR3. V gave up 3 bases and J gave up 9 bases; unmatched junction bases: 16. Germline V gene sequence: CDR1 MRHNA, CDR2 SNTAGT. CDR3: CASSEYPAGTRGSEQFF. CDR3 DNA sequence: TGTGCCAGCAGTGAATATCCTGCGGGGACTAGGGGTTCTGAGCAGTTCTTC.

V is TRBV19 and J is TRBJ1-2; D is unresolved. The CDR3 has 17 residues. With 5 bases removed from V and 7 bases from J, the gap between germline ends came to 26 bases. Per the germline V gene, CDR1 is LNHDA and CDR2 is SQIVND (reference sequence). Written as DNA, the CDR3 is TGTGCCAGTAGTCCCCAGACTAACCCGCTTAGTATTAGTGGCTACACCTTC. Residues: CASSPQTNPLSISGYTF.

V is TRBV25-1 and J is TRBJ2-7; D uncertain. The CDR3 is 11 residues long. Trimming took 8 bases from V and 2 from J, leaving 7 bases between them. Germline V CDR1 and CDR2: MGHDK, SYGVNS. DNA for the CDR3: TGTGCCAGCGGTTACACCTACGAGCAGTACTTC. Its protein is CASGYTYEQYF.

Only a few counts were recorded for this clone. The rearrangement links TRBV12-3 or TRBV12-4 to TRBJ1-2; D is unclear. CDR3 length equals 13 residues. Trimming removed 2 bases at V and 6 bases at J, with 10 bases between. CDR3 coding DNA: TGTGCCAGCAGTTTATTACAGACCAATGGCTACACCTTC. As protein: CASSLLQTNGYTF.

J is TRBJ1-1 and V is TRBV18, with D possibly matching TRBD1 (6 bases). From germline, CDR1 is KGHSH and CDR2 LQKENI. CDR3 size: 15 residues. Between the trimmed V and J ends, which lost 0 bases and 11 bases, there was a span of 19 bases. CDR3 coding DNA: TGTGCCAGCTCACCACCGAATGAACAGGGTAGAAGTGCTTTCTTT. It specifies CASSPPNEQGRSAFF.

The rearrangement uses TRBV28 and TRBJ2-7; no reliable D call. Germline CDR1 and CDR2: MDHEN and SYDVKM. The CDR3 is 10 amino acids. Trimming cost V 5 bases and J 4 bases, with 3 bases left between them. The CDR3 loop is CASSQYEQYF. The CDR3 DNA reads TGTGCCAGCAGTCAATACGAGCAGTACTTC.